This entry lists 2 T cell receptor beta chains sequenced from one sample in a study of T cell responses to AZD1222 COVID-19 vaccine. TCRdb keeps only in-frame clones here, not all; method: immunoSEQ multiplex PCR. The data show about 85,000 clones, 85% seen once. Sequenced here: peripheral blood, sampled 28 days after the second AZD1222 dose. These receptors were obtained from an adult who received the AZD1222 COVID-19 vaccine.

CDR3 loop: CASSSASGRAGDEQFF. DNA of the CDR3: TGTGCCAGCAGCTCGGCTAGCGGGAGGGCGGGAGATGAGCAGTTCTTC. The chain employs TRBV5-4 and TRBJ2-1; 12 bases fit TRBD2. The CDR3 is 16 amino acids. The junction had 9 bases not matched to a gene; V was cut back by 3 bases and J by 8 bases. Germline values: CDR1 SGHNT, CDR2 YYREEE (reference sequence). The whole variable domain, remainder taken from reference TRBV5-4 and TRBJ2-1, is ETGVTQSPTHLIKTRGQQVTLRCSSQSGHNTVSWYQQALGQGPQFIFQYYREEENGRGNFPPRFSGLQFPNYSSELNVNALELDDSALYLCASSSASGRAGDEQFFGPGTRLTVL.

The chain recombines TRBV28 with TRBJ2-7, with D perhaps TRBD2 (6 bases). The germline V and J ends were trimmed by 8 bases and 2 bases, with 13 bases remaining between them. Germline CDR1 MDHEN, CDR2 SYDVKM. The CDR3 extends over 13 amino acids. The CDR3 DNA sequence: TGTGCCAGCCGTAGCGGCACCACCTACGAGCAGTACTTC. Translation: CASRSGTTYEQYF.